This T cell receptor (beta chain) was identified during a study of CD8 T cells in Susac syndrome (dated by TCRdb to the late 2010s). The study in broad terms: The study used repertoire sequencing to test whether antigen drove CD8+ T cell activation and differentiation in Susac syndrome. The clonality of the CD8+ T cell repertoire was compared across approximately 11 healthy donors, roughly 14 Susac syndrome patients and about 16 multiple sclerosis patients. Study-wide conclusions, independent of this receptor: The number of individuals in the TCR sequencing and HLA analysis was acknowledged as relatively small.

CDR1 and CDR2, per the germline V gene, are MNHEY and SVGAGI. There are 15 amino acids in the CDR3, from cysteine to phenylalanine inclusive. The DNA shown is the 45-base CDR3, in frame from base 1. V ends up 6 bases short and J 2 bases short, with an unmatched junction base count of 6. High-throughput TCR beta sequencing profiled peripheral blood CD8+ and CD4+ T cells from healthy donors, Susac syndrome patients and multiple sclerosis patients. The multiple sclerosis controls were treatment-naive patients whose relapsing-remitting disease, either stable or active, fulfilled the revised McDonald criteria. Bulk CD8+ and CD4+ T cells were purified magnetically by negative isolation, whereas CD8+ TEMRA cells were enriched by FACS. Blood was drawn into EDTA tubes, processed within 24 hours, and PBMCs were isolated by density gradient centrifugation. PBMCs intended for TCR sequencing were cryopreserved in liquid nitrogen and were subsequently thawed in a 37 degrees C water bath. A purity of at least 90% was achieved for sorted or isolated CD4+, CD8+ and CD8+ TEMRA cells.

RNA was extracted using the RNeasy kit, and roughly 0.5 to 1 microgram was reverse transcribed with random hexamers. The immunoSEQ multiplex PCR assay, covering 54 Vbeta and 13 Jbeta segments, was used to amplify TCR beta CDR3 regions. To correct PCR amplification bias, a synthetic template baseline was used for both primer optimization and computational correction. In the original analysis: Reads were annotated to V, D and J genes according to IMGT and were analyzed with immunoSEQ Analyzer, with only productive sequences retained. Clonality was calculated as one minus the Shannon entropy normalized by log2 of the number of productive unique sequences. Public and private clones were assessed among the 100 most prevalent clones of each patient and control. Clones were defined as Susac-specific if absent from the healthy and MS cohorts, from around 1,100 published viral clones and from other ImmuneACCESS disease sequences. TCRdb applied fastp at Q25 and MiXCR to the public reads, then kept only in-frame beta chains. When rows share a CDR3 protein, they turn into one entry using the most common DNA and genes. The V and J calls and clone size come from TCRdb's table, not from the authors' own analysis. Present in this sample are approximately 300,000 distinct CDR3 sequences, over 75% of which were seen just once. Together, the top ten hold around 0.2% of the sample.

In the case of this clonotype: Its recognized antigen is unknown. No base-level quality is on record; no much larger clone is a single base apart.

The source of this sequence is a human donor with multiple sclerosis. The chain couples TRBV6-5 to TRBJ2-1; 8 central bases correspond to TRBD1. The sample taken for sequencing was CD8+ T cells from PBMCs. The bases read TGTGCCAGCAGGCCCGGGACAGGAGCCTACAATGAGCAGTTCTTC. This yields the protein CASRPGTGAYNEQFF.